The TCR beta chain described here comes from a study of response to subunit inactivated influenza vaccine. The CDR3 length is 13 residues. The V end was cut by 4 bases, the J end by 0 bases, with 6 bases between. CDR1 is MNHEY and CDR2 is SMNVEV in the germline V gene (reference sequence). Study-wide results and limits: A suggestion made by the authors is that each seasonal influenza vaccination recruits few new T cells.

TCRdb re-analysed the RT-PCR reads in MiXCR, keeping a single row per CDR3 protein. The data contain around 200,000 distinct CDR3 sequences, approximately 15% of them singletons. This clonotype was counted a few times. Its target is not known. The starting material was CD8+ T cells sorted from PBMCs, obtained about 5 days after vaccination. This TCR was recovered from a man between 50 and 59 years old who received an inactivated influenza vaccine. V is TRBV27 and J is TRBJ1-1, with D possibly matching TRBD1 (5 bases). DNA for the CDR3: TGTGCCAGCAGTTGGGGCATGAACACTGAAGCTTTCTTT. Amino acid sequence: CASSWGMNTEAFF.